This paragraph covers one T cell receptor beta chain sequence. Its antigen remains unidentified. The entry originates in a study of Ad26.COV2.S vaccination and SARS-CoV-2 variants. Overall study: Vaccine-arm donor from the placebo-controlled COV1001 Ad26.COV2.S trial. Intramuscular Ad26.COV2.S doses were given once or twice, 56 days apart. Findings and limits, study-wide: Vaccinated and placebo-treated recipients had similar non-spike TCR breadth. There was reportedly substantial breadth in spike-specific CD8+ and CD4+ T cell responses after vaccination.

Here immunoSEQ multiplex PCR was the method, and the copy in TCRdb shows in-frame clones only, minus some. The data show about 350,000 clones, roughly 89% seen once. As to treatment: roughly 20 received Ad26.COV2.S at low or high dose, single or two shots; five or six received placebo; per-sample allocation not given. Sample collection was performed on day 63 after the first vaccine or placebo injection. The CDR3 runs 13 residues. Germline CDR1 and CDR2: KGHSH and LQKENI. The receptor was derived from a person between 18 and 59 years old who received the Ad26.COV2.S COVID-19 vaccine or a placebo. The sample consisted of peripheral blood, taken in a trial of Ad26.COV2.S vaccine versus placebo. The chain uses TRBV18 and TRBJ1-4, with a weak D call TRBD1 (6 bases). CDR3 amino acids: CAARTATNEKLFF. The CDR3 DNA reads TGTGCAGCTCGGACAGCAACTAATGAAAAACTGTTTTTT. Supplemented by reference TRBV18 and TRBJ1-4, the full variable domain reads NAGVMQNPRHLVRRRGQEARLRCSPMKGHSHVYWYRQLPEEGLKFMVYLQKENIIDESGMPKERFSAEFPKEGPSILRIQQVVRGDSAAYFCAARTATNEKLFFGSGTQLSVL.